This TCR beta chain was retrieved from a study of T cell repertoires in cytomegalovirus infection (dated 2019 in TCRdb). Regarding the research as a whole: The peptide stimulations were aimed at well-studied HLA-B-restricted epitopes as well as recently identified HLA-C-restricted CMV epitopes, whose presentation resists viral immunomodulation. Donor HLA type was relevant to the analysis, as public TCR beta signatures indicated carriage of CMV infection together with the matching HLA type.

To note about this clonotype: Its antigen is currently not known. The input lacks base qualities; no much larger clone sits a single base away.

The CDR3 starts with the cysteine, ends with the phenylalanine, and has 13 residues. Here the CDR3 DNA is all that survives: 39 bases in frame from base 1. Looking up the germline V gene (reference sequence) yields CDR1 LNHDA and CDR2 SQIVND. V and J are truncated by 5 bases and 1 base respectively, leaving an intervening sequence of 9 bases. Overall results and qualifications from the work: In both this cohort and an independent cohort of 300 to 450 donors, the cumulative frequency of public TCR beta family members distinguished carriers of CMV infection plus the relevant HLA type. The ex vivo response was dominated by HLA-C-restricted CMV-specific TCR beta clonotypes, and the single most frequent clonotype in two of eight donors was supplied by these HLA-C-restricted clonotypes.

The treatment or condition label for this specimen denotes: in vitro stimulation with specific CMV peptide epitopes to enrich CMV-specific T cells. Sequencing instrument: Illumina HiSeq 1500. TCRdb redid the processing of the public reads, applying fastp at Q25 and MiXCR, and retained in-frame beta chains. For every CDR3 protein sequence, its rows merge into one entry that carries the most common genes and DNA. The sample has about 24,000 distinct CDR3 sequences on record, around 21% of them singletons. 91% of the sample lies in the top ten. This chain is built from TRBV19 and TRBJ2-7, with the D gene call left open. Material: CD8+ T cells from cultured PBMCs, obtained from culture after CMV antigen stimulation. This TCR was sampled from a human donor in good health (CMV status not recorded). Some clones in this sample may be carry-over from other donors' samples. The nucleotide sequence reads TGTGCCAGTAGTCCTGGGATTTCCTACGAGCAGTACTTC. Its translation reads: CASSPGISYEQYF.